This T cell receptor beta chain came from a study of OX40 agonist ivuxolimab in advanced cancers. For the study at large: Three patients showed partial responses: one hepatocellular carcinoma and two cutaneous melanoma cases. General study results and limits: Mean expanded clone counts were higher in CD8+ than CD4+ T cells.

Points on this clone: The target antigen is unknown.

CDR1 KGHSH and CDR2 LQKENI come from the germline V gene. This CDR3 contains 15 residues. With 6 bases removed from V and 1 base from J, the gap between germline ends came to 15 bases. The data were produced by immunoSEQ multiplex PCR, yet TCRdb's version contains in-frame clones alone and is incomplete. This table has around 40,000 clones, about 80% appearing once. The specimen comprised CD4+ or CD8+ T cells sorted from blood, sampled in a trial of the OX40 agonist ivuxolimab. The receptor's source is an adult with an advanced solid tumor such as melanoma, head and neck, liver or kidney cancer. The gene calls are TRBV18 and TRBJ2-5, with D perhaps being TRBD1 or TRBD2 (6 bases each). DNA of the CDR3: TGTGCCAGCTCTCCCAAGGGGGAGGTCCAAGAGACCCAGTACTTC. Amino acids: CASSPKGEVQETQYF.